Listed here is a single T cell receptor beta chain. These data come from a study of blood T cell repertoires in COVID-19. In the study overall: COVID-19 samples from acute and convalescent phases originated in the United States, Italy and Spain. The cDNA or gDNA used as material had been derived from T cells, B-cell-depleted T cells, or PBMCs.

Authors' methods: Estimation of nucleated cell counts was performed using reference gene primer amplification. Assay used: immunoSEQ multiplex PCR; TCRdb lists only in-frame clones, some missing. That table is the source of V, J and clone size, and D and trimming were worked out from the DNA. This sample yields under 250,000 clones, of which around 83% are seen a single time; roughly 2% belongs to the top ten. Sequenced material: peripheral blood. The receptor was derived from a man aged 25-45 years who had recovered from COVID-19.

CDR3 in DNA: TGTGCCAGCAGCTTAACCGGGGGCACTGAAGCTTTCTTT. Amino acid sequence: CASSLTGGTEAFF. The chain is built from TRBV11-3 and TRBJ1-1; the D gene is possibly TRBD1 (5 bases). This CDR3 region has 13 residues. CDR1 SGHNT and CDR2 YENEEA come from the germline V gene. Trimming removed 2 bases from V and 4 bases from J, with 8 bases in between.